The T cell receptor (beta chain) under discussion was sequenced for a study of control samples from healthy donors and cancer patients. Clones were sequenced by immunoSEQ multiplex PCR, and TCRdb holds only the in-frame ones, with some missing. The sample contains about 130,000 clones, about nine tenths of which appear only once. After removal of 5 bases from V and 2 bases from J, the junction contained 12 bases not matched to a gene. The CDR3 length is 17 residues. Germline values: CDR1 MDHEN, CDR2 SYDVKM. The material sequenced was blood. This rearrangement joins TRBV28 to TRBJ2-7; the match to TRBD2 covers 10 bases. The receptor was isolated from a man aged 35 to 55 in good health. DNA of the CDR3: TGTGCCAGCAGTATCAAATTACTAGCGGGGAAAACCTACGAGCAGTACTTC. Protein sequence: CASSIKLLAGKTYEQYF. Full variable domain (remainder filled in from reference TRBV28 and TRBJ2-7): DVKVTQSSRYLVKRTGEKVFLECVQDMDHENMFWYRQDPGLGLRLIYFSYDVKMKEKGDIPEGYSVSREKKERFSLILESASTNQTSMYLCASSIKLLAGKTYEQYFGPGTRLTVT.